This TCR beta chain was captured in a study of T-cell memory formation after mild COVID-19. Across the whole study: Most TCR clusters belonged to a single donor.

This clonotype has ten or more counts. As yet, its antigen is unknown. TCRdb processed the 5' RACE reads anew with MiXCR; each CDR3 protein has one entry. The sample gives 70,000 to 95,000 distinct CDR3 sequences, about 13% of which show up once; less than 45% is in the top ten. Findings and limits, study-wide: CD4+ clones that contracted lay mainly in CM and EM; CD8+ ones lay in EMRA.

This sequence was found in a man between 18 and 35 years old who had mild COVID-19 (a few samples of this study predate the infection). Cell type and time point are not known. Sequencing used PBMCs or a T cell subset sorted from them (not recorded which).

The DNA of the CDR3 is TGCGCCAGCAGCTATGACAGGGGCTCGAACACCGGGGAGCTGTTTTTT. Protein sequence: CASSYDRGSNTGELFF. The chain is built from TRBV5-1 and TRBJ2-2, with 8 bases aligning to TRBD1. CDR1 and CDR2 (germline): SGHRS, YFSETQ. The CDR3 is made up of 16 amino acids. Germline trimming cut 3 bases from V and 0 bases from J; bases unmatched to any gene: 4.